The 31 T cell receptor beta chains presented below share a single source sample, sequenced in a study of identical twins. TCRdb reanalysed the 5' RACE reads using MiXCR and keeps one entry per CDR3 protein. The table has fewer than 800,000 distinct CDR3 sequences, about 7% seen once. These data were likewise used in another study, on yellow fever vaccine responses in identical twins.

The sequenced material came from PBMCs. These receptor sequences come from a woman under 30 in good health.

The chain has TRBV19 and TRBJ1-1; D is possibly TRBD1 (5 bases). This CDR3 is built from 15 residues. From germline, CDR1 is LNHDA and CDR2 SQIVND (reference sequence). Trimming removed 7 bases at V and 0 bases at J, with 15 bases between. For the CDR3, the DNA is TGTGCCAGTACTACCGGGGGTAGGATGAACACTGAAGCTTTCTTT. This translates into CASTTGGRMNTEAFF. Looking up the rest from reference TRBV19 and TRBJ1-1 gives the full variable domain: DGGITQSPKYLFRKEGQNVTLSCEQNLNHDAMYWYRQDPGQGLRLIYYSQIVNDFQKGDIAEGYSVSREKKESFPLTVTSAQKNPTAFYLCASTTGGRMNTEAFFGQGTRLTVV.

The chain carries TRBV4-2 and TRBJ1-2, with unresolved D. The CDR3 has 14 amino acids. The germline V and J ends were trimmed by 1 base and 6 bases, with 12 bases remaining between them. From germline, CDR1 is LGHNA and CDR2 YNFKEQ. The CDR3 DNA sequence: TGTGCCAGCAGCCAAGGGGCAGATGGGAATGGCTACACCTTC. The encoded protein is CASSQGADGNGYTF.

This sequence joins TRBV12-3 or TRBV12-4 and TRBJ2-3; no clear D. The CDR3 consists of 14 residues. V lost 5 bases to trimming and J lost 2 bases, with 11 bases between them. The CDR3 DNA is TGTGCCAGCAGTCAGTCAACCTTCACAGATACGCAGTATTTT. Translation: CASSQSTFTDTQYF.

This chain uses TRBV10-3 with TRBJ2-3; 7 nucleotides match TRBD2. Per germline, CDR1 ENHRY and CDR2 SYGVKD. The V gene end was trimmed by 10 bases and the J gene end by 0 bases; junction bases not matched to a gene: 7. The CDR3 is 14 amino acids. The CDR3 DNA follows: TGTGCCAACGCGGCAGCGGGAAGCACAGATACGCAGTATTTT. Protein: CANAAAGSTDTQYF.

This clonotype has a count of ten or more. This chain uses TRBV28 with TRBJ2-3; weak D call: TRBD1 (7 bases). V lost 3 bases and J 4 bases, leaving 17 bases between the germline ends. Germline V gene lookup returns CDR1 MDHEN and CDR2 SYDVKM. The CDR3 totals 16 residues. The chain's CDR3 is CASSFLAGRGPDTQYF. DNA for the CDR3: TGTGCCAGCAGTTTCCTCGCGGGAAGGGGGCCAGATACGCAGTATTTT.

This clonotype was seen a handful of times. The V call is TRBV7-8, the J call TRBJ1-1, with D tentatively TRBD1 (5 bases). CDR1 and CDR2 from the germline V gene are SGHVS and FQNEAQ. This CDR3 has 15 amino acids. Between the trimmed V and J ends, which lost 1 base and 5 bases, there was a span of 14 bases. Here the CDR3 reads CASSLEGRARTEAFF. The DNA for the CDR3 is TGTGCCAGCAGCTTAGAAGGCAGGGCAAGGACTGAAGCTTTCTTT.

This clonotype was seen a few times. This chain links TRBV5-1 with TRBJ2-2; 7 positions agree with TRBD1. The V segment lost 4 bases and the J segment 5 bases; nucleotides outside the gene matches: 11. Germline V gene lookup returns CDR1 SGHRS and CDR2 YFSETQ. The CDR3 covers 16 residues. This CDR3 reads CASSMGEGARTGELFF. For the CDR3, the DNA is TGCGCCAGCAGCATGGGAGAGGGGGCGCGGACCGGGGAGCTGTTTTTT.

V and J are TRBV6-6 and TRBJ2-6; maybe TRBD1 (5 bases). In germline, CDR1 is MNHNY, CDR2 SVGAGI (reference sequence). The CDR3 covers 13 residues. Trimming removed 7 bases at V and 1 base at J, with 5 bases between. The CDR3 nucleotides read TGTGCCAGCACAGGGTCTGGGGCCAACGTCCTGACTTTC. Its protein is CASTGSGANVLTF.

This clonotype was recorded at least ten times. V and J are TRBV4-2 and TRBJ1-1, with no clear D. Germline lookup yields CDR1 LGHNA and CDR2 YNFKEQ. V lost 4 bases and J lost 0, with 12 bases in between. The CDR3 extends over 15 amino acids. This chain's CDR3 is CASSPSAGMNTEAFF. The CDR3 DNA follows: TGTGCCAGCAGCCCCTCAGCTGGCATGAACACTGAAGCTTTCTTT.

This chain links TRBV2 with TRBJ2-2, with 11 positions matching TRBD1. Germline CDR1 is SNHLY and CDR2 is FYNNEI. The J segment lost 4 bases and the V segment lost 4 bases, leaving 5 bases of the junction unmatched. The CDR3 spans 16 residues. The CDR3 DNA reads TGTGCCAGCAGTGCCCGGGACAGGGGGACCACCGGGGAGCTGTTTTTT. It is translated as CASSARDRGTTGELFF. The variable domain in full, with the rest retrieved from reference TRBV2 and TRBJ2-2, is EPEVTQTPSHQVTQMGQEVILRCVPISNHLYFYWYRQILGQKVEFLVSFYNNEISEKSEIFDDQFSVERPDGSNFTLKIRSTKLEDSAMYFCASSARDRGTTGELFFGEGSRLTVL.

The table lists this clonotype with a few counts. This chain uses TRBV11-2 with TRBJ2-7, with 9 bases lining up with TRBD2. The CDR3 is 18 residues long. Germline CDR1 is SGHAT and CDR2 is FQNNGV. Trimming removed 4 bases from V and 5 bases from J; junction bases left unmatched: 18. This chain's CDR3 is CASSSPYASGISRDEQYF. CDR3 in DNA: TGTGCCAGCAGCTCCCCTTATGCTAGCGGGATTTCTCGAGACGAGCAGTACTTC.

Ten or more counts support this clonotype. This sequence joins TRBV12-3 or TRBV12-4 and TRBJ1-5, with D possibly TRBD1 on 5 matching bases. The CDR3 is 13 amino acids. The ends were cut back, 8 bases at V and 2 bases at J, with 10 bases in the middle. CDR3 sequence reads: CASVGGRNQPQHF. DNA of the CDR3: TGTGCCAGCGTCGGGGGTCGCAATCAGCCCCAGCATTTT.

This clonotype came up many times. V is TRBV15 and J is TRBJ2-7, with a possible D match to TRBD2 (5 bases). CDR3 length: 13 amino acids. The V end was cut by 1 base, the J end by 3 bases, with 7 bases between. Germline V CDR1 and CDR2: LNHNV, YYDKDF (reference sequence). CDR3 in DNA: TGTGCCACCAGCAGAGGTCGGGACTACGAGCAGTACGTC. It specifies CATSRGRDYEQYV.

The chain employs TRBV5-6 and TRBJ2-1, with 8 bases identical to TRBD1. CDR3 length: 15 residues. V gave up 4 bases and J gave up 8 bases; unmatched junction bases: 11. The germline V gene has CDR1 SGHDT and CDR2 YYEEEE. The CDR3 here is CASSPLGQGVYEQFF. CDR3 coding DNA: TGTGCCAGCAGCCCTCTCGGACAGGGTGTGTATGAGCAGTTCTTC.

This clonotype was counted between two and nine times. The CDR3 DNA reads as TGTGCCAGCAGTCCCCCCAGGTGGAATTCACCCCTCCACTTT. As protein: CASSPPRWNSPLHF. The genes are TRBV28 and TRBJ1-6; D unresolved. V shed 5 bases and J shed 7 bases, with 12 bases lying between them. CDR3 length equals 14 residues. The germline V gene has CDR1 MDHEN and CDR2 SYDVKM.

This clonotype was observed many times. The rearrangement joins TRBV20-1 to TRBJ1-5; 7 positions match TRBD1. This CDR3 spans 13 amino acids. In germline, CDR1 is DFQATT, CDR2 SNEGSKA (reference sequence). The ends lost 3 bases at V and 3 bases at J; junction bases unmatched: 2. CDR3: CSARTGLNQPQHF. The CDR3 coding sequence is TGCAGTGCTAGGACAGGGCTCAATCAGCCCCAGCATTTT.

J is TRBJ2-1 and V is TRBV5-1, with 8 bases matching TRBD2. The CDR3 extends over 14 amino acids. With 3 bases clipped from V and 8 bases from J, the junction kept 7 bases outside the gene matches. Germline V gene lookup returns CDR1 SGHRS and CDR2 YFSETQ. CDR3 sequence: CASSSGGPRDEQFF. The CDR3 DNA sequence: TGCGCCAGCAGCTCGGGAGGGCCACGCGATGAGCAGTTCTTC. The complete variable domain, with remaining parts taken from reference TRBV5-1 and TRBJ2-1, reads KAGVTQTPRYLIKTRGQQVTLSCSPISGHRSVSWYQQTPGQGLQFLFEYFSETQRNKGNFPGRFSGRQFSNSRSEMNVSTLELGDSALYLCASSSGGPRDEQFFGPGTRLTVL.

In this sample, this clonotype turned up a few times. This chain joins TRBV11-1 and TRBJ1-1; D possibly corresponds to TRBD1 (5 bases). The V gene's germline CDR1 is SGHAT and CDR2 FQDESV (reference sequence). The germline V and J ends were trimmed by 6 bases and 0 bases, with 14 bases remaining between them. This CDR3 comprises 15 residues. CDR3 coding DNA: TGTGCCAGCAGTTCCGGGACGGCATTGAACACTGAAGCTTTCTTT. This codes for CASSSGTALNTEAFF. Variable domain in full (rest from reference TRBV11-1 and TRBJ1-1): EAEVAQSPRYKITEKSQAVAFWCDPISGHATLYWYRQILGQGPELLVQFQDESVVDDSQLPKDRFSAERLKGVDSTLKIQPAELGDSAMYLCASSSGTALNTEAFFGQGTRLTVV.

This clonotype came up a few times. The chain joins TRBV5-4 to TRBJ2-7; possibly TRBD1 for D (5 bases). The CDR3 is made up of 14 amino acids. V lost 3 bases and J 0 bases, leaving 10 bases between the germline ends. Germline V gene lookup returns CDR1 SGHNT and CDR2 YYREEE (reference sequence). DNA for the CDR3: TGTGCCAGCAGCTCTGGACATATCTCCTACGAGCAGTACTTC. It encodes CASSSGHISYEQYF.

V is TRBV15 and J is TRBJ2-7, with 7 bases identical to TRBD1. This CDR3 contains 15 residues. Looked up from germline, CDR1 is LNHNV and CDR2 is YYDKDF (reference sequence). The J segment lost 6 bases and the V segment lost 5 bases, leaving 13 bases of the junction unmatched. In DNA, the CDR3 is TGTGCCACCAGCGACCTTGGGACAGTGAGATCCGAGCAGTACTTC. Protein sequence: CATSDLGTVRSEQYF.

This clonotype occurred many times. The rearrangement joins TRBV7-9 to TRBJ2-1, with 9 bases lining up with TRBD2. This CDR3 comprises 15 residues. Germline V gene lookup returns CDR1 SEHNR and CDR2 FQNEAQ (reference sequence). V gave up 4 bases and J gave up 4 bases; unmatched junction bases: 5. Here the CDR3 reads CASSSLREGYNEQFF. For the CDR3, the DNA is TGTGCCAGCAGCTCTTTGCGGGAGGGGTACAATGAGCAGTTCTTC.

This clonotype was seen more than once but under ten times. The chain links TRBV12-3 or TRBV12-4 to TRBJ1-5, with 11 nucleotides matching TRBD1. Trimming removed 1 base from V and 1 base from J; junction bases left unmatched: 3. This CDR3 has 17 amino acids. The CDR3 here is CASSLGTGGWSNQPQHF. In nucleotides, the CDR3 is TGTGCCAGCAGTTTAGGGACAGGGGGCTGGAGCAATCAGCCCCAGCATTTT.

The chain combines TRBV2 with TRBJ1-5; the D gene is possibly TRBD1 (6 bases). The V end lost 3 bases, the J end lost 4 bases, and 10 bases lay between the germline ends. The CDR3 extends over 14 amino acids. Germline V gives CDR1 SNHLY, CDR2 FYNNEI. The DNA for the CDR3 is TGTGCCAGCAGTGATGGCAGGGGAAATCAGCCCCAGCATTTT. Translating gives CASSDGRGNQPQHF. Variable domain in full (rest from reference TRBV2 and TRBJ1-5): EPEVTQTPSHQVTQMGQEVILRCVPISNHLYFYWYRQILGQKVEFLVSFYNNEISEKSEIFDDQFSVERPDGSNFTLKIRSTKLEDSAMYFCASSDGRGNQPQHFGDGTRLSIL.

This clonotype is a singleton in its sample. This chain connects TRBV13 to TRBJ2-3; 14 positions agree with TRBD2. From germline, CDR1 is PRHDT and CDR2 FYEKMQ (reference sequence). After removal of 3 bases from V and 7 bases from J, the junction contained 12 bases not matched to a gene. CDR3 size: 18 residues. In nucleotides, the CDR3 is TGTGCCAGCAGCTTTTTACTTGGGACTAGCGGGAGTCTGAATACGCAGTATTTT. This translates into CASSFLLGTSGSLNTQYF.

This clonotype was recorded at least ten times. The V and J genes are TRBV7-9 and TRBJ2-6; no reliable D call. Germline V gene data show CDR1 as SEHNR and CDR2 as FQNEAQ (reference sequence). This CDR3 contains 16 residues. Between the trimmed V and J ends, which lost 2 bases and 0 bases, there was a span of 8 bases. Here the CDR3 reads CASSLLDISGANVLTF. CDR3 in DNA: TGTGCCAGCAGCTTATTAGACATCTCTGGGGCCAACGTCCTGACTTTC.

This clonotype showed up many times. The chain couples TRBV14 to TRBJ2-7; 11 nucleotides align to TRBD2. This CDR3 has 19 residues. V trimming: 4 bases; J trimming: 0 bases; junction bases outside the gene matches: 14. Germline loops: CDR1 SGHDN, CDR2 FVKESK. The CDR3 spells CASSPRGSGGAFDSYEQYV. DNA for the CDR3: TGTGCCAGCAGCCCCCGGGGTAGCGGGGGGGCCTTTGACTCCTACGAGCAGTACGTC.

This clonotype showed up just a few times. The chain employs TRBV5-1 and TRBJ1-6, with 7 positions matching TRBD1. V lost 5 bases and J lost 10; bases outside the gene matches: 9. Germline CDR1 reads SGHRS; CDR2 reads YFSETQ. The CDR3 spans 14 residues. In nucleotides, the CDR3 is TGCGCCAGCAGGGCTGGACAGGAAGGATCACCCCTCCACTTT. Its translation is CASRAGQEGSPLHF.

The chain has TRBV7-8 and TRBJ1-2, with D unresolved. Germline values: CDR1 SGHVS, CDR2 FQNEAQ. With 5 bases removed from V and 4 bases from J, the gap between germline ends came to 11 bases. CDR3 length equals 13 residues. The CDR3 protein is CASSQGRSYGYTF. Written as DNA, the CDR3 is TGTGCCAGCAGCCAAGGGAGATCCTATGGCTACACCTTC.

This clonotype was counted at least ten times. This chain connects TRBV12-3 or TRBV12-4 to TRBJ2-1; TRBD2 matches at 11 bases. With 7 bases clipped from V and 7 bases from J, the junction kept 18 bases outside the gene matches. There are 18 residues in the CDR3. The CDR3 DNA follows: TGTGCCAGCACCATATTTTGGGGAGTAGCGGGAGGGCGAAATGAGCAGTTCTTC. Its translation: CASTIFWGVAGGRNEQFF.

The gene calls are TRBV6-5 and TRBJ2-1; perhaps TRBD2 as D (6 bases). The CDR3 has 16 amino acids. Trimming took off 2 bases at V and 3 bases at J, with 14 bases between the two ends. CDR1 and CDR2 (germline): MNHEY, SVGAGI. CDR3 protein: CASSYQVGAGYNEQFF. The CDR3 nucleotides read TGTGCCAGCAGTTACCAGGTGGGAGCGGGCTACAATGAGCAGTTCTTC.

This clonotype was counted between two and nine times. The rearrangement joins TRBV12-3 or TRBV12-4 to TRBJ2-1; 11 positions match TRBD2. This CDR3 comprises 17 residues. J lost 6 bases, V lost 5 bases, and 12 bases had no gene match. For the CDR3, the DNA is TGTGCCAGCAGTGCCCTCGGGGGTAGCGGGAGGGCCAATGAGCAGTTCTTC. Residues: CASSALGGSGRANEQFF.